The TCR beta chain under discussion was sequenced for a study of blood T cell repertoires in COVID-19. Study-wide context: COVID-19 samples from acute and convalescent phases originated in the United States, Italy and Spain. T cells, B-cell-depleted T cells, or PBMCs provided the cDNA or gDNA that served as material.

The CDR3 runs 17 residues. Germline V gene data show CDR1 as SGHTS and CDR2 as YDEGEE. J gave up 1 base and V 4 bases, and 7 bases lay outside the gene matches. Original data processing: Amplification from reference gene primers served as the basis for estimated nucleated cell counts. This table comes from immunoSEQ multiplex PCR, and its TCRdb copy is limited to in-frame clones, with some not included. The V and J calls and the clone size are those of that table, but D and trimming were determined from the DNA. The sample has about 300,000 clones; approximately 86% are singletons. Sequenced: peripheral blood. The rearrangement links TRBV5-8 to TRBJ1-5; 11 positions match TRBD1. This clonotype was obtained from a man between 70 and 80 years old with acute or convalescent COVID-19. The CDR3 DNA reads TGTGCCAGCAGCAGAGGACAGGGGGCGAGGAGCAATCAGCCCCAGCATTTT. Amino acids: CASSRGQGARSNQPQHF.